The entry that follows covers one T cell receptor (beta chain) sequence. TCRdb re-analysed the reads in MiXCR, keeping a single row per CDR3 protein. The data contain approximately 550,000 distinct CDR3 sequences, approximately 15% of them singletons. This specimen comes from a study of T cell repertoires in cytomegalovirus infection. The germline V gene encodes CDR1 SGDLS and CDR2 YYNGEE. V lost 3 bases and J lost 8, with 20 bases in between. The CDR3 is 15 amino acids. The receptor was derived from a human donor in good health (CMV status not recorded). Some clones in this sample may be carry-over from other donors' samples. The chain recombines TRBV9 with TRBJ1-2; a possible D gene is TRBD1 (5 bases). Specimen: CD8+ T cells from PBMCs. CDR3 DNA sequence: TGTGCCAGCAGCGCCGACCTCGGAAGGGGACGAGGCTACACCTTC. It codes for CASSADLGRGRGYTF.